A single T cell receptor beta chain is shown here with its context. Its antigen is unknown. Per-nucleotide qualities are absent, and no much larger clonotype sits a single base away. These data originate in a study of neoadjuvant anti-PD-1 for oral cavity cancer (dated by TCRdb to the early 2020s). Background for the entire study: Patients mostly received three to four biweekly doses of nivolumab at 3 mg/kg before curative-intent surgical resection. The parent correlative cohort included some 13 patients, with a 33% response rate. Responders were defined as patients with complete response, partial response or stable disease by RECIST 1.1; non-responders were defined as patients with progression. Patients without progression received a fourth nivolumab dose around day 43 and underwent definitive surgical resection on days 50-56.

General study outcomes and caveats: The TCR analyses had only a few patients in each response group, and the authors called for validation in larger cohorts. After neoadjuvant nivolumab, non-responders showed significantly higher T cell clonality (Gini index) in PBMCs than responders did. Higher pretreatment blood Treg/Th17 ratios correlated with both higher pretreatment blood TCRbeta clonality and lower post-treatment tumor TCRbeta clonality.

V is clipped by 5 bases and J by 3 bases, and the sequence between their germline boundaries is 13 bases long. The CDR3 sequence holds 15 residues, the cysteine and phenylalanine included. Solely the CDR3 DNA is kept, with 45 bases framed from the first base. From a lookup of the germline V gene, CDR1 and CDR2 are SGHVS and FQNEAQ. Reading the label with the study, this specimen's time point is: before neoadjuvant nivolumab. The patients had newly diagnosed stage II-IVA oral cavity squamous cell carcinoma and had not received any prior systemic or radiation treatment. The cohort was composed of patients with HPV-negative, locally advanced oral cavity squamous cell carcinoma. Peripheral blood mononuclear cells were analyzed directly and were not maintained or expanded in culture. The samples were obtained from a longitudinal correlative study of a single-arm phase II trial testing neoadjuvant nivolumab in oral cavity squamous cell carcinoma. Subject-matched pre- and post-treatment PBMCs and tumors from three responders and three non-responders underwent genomic DNA-based TCRbeta sequencing. Peripheral blood mononuclear cells were collected before nivolumab treatment and were collected again after treatment, at the time of surgery. The Maxwell RSC DNA from Cells kit was used to extract genomic DNA from PBMCs.

For deep sequencing, PBMC libraries mostly used 450 to 550 ng of input genomic DNA, with six replicates for each sample. TCRbeta libraries were prepared with the immunoSEQ hsTCRbeta kit according to the manufacturer's instructions. The completed libraries were mixed into a single pool at 3 nM, then sequenced with an Illumina NovaSeq 6000 S4 flow cell. In the authors' own workflow: Raw data preprocessing and quality control were performed with the immunoSEQ Analyzer. The analysis was limited to productive rearrangements, and each clonotype was defined by a unique CDR3 amino acid sequence. Repertoire clonality was estimated as the Gini-Simpson index, which was calculated using the R package tcR. Student's t test was used to compare Gini indices, and Pearson correlation was used to assess associations with tumor size change. Entries here come from immuneACCESS through TCRdb and include only in-frame sequences with V and J called. Some clones fail to appear in such tables; in the studies checked, an unresolved V gene covers under half of the shortfall, and the cause of the remainder is unknown. V, J and clone size are those of that table, while D and trimming were read from the DNA. This sample holds 15,000 to 20,000 clones; around 69% were observed only once. Of the sample, over 2.5% is held by the ten largest clones.

Recombination connected TRBV7-8 to TRBJ1-4; D gene: possibly TRBD1, on 6 matching bases. The sample was PBMCs, taken before nivolumab (anti-PD-1) treatment. The sequence was collected from a person aged 40 to 85 with oral cavity squamous cell carcinoma. In nucleotides, the sequence is TGTGCCAGCAGCATTCACCAGGGGCCTAATGAAAAACTGTTTTTT. Its protein is CASSIHQGPNEKLFF.